This TCR beta chain is drawn from a study of regulatory T cells in long-lasting Graves disease. Sequencing libraries for TCR beta were prepared with iRepertoire HTBI primers and Arm-PCR of CDR3 regions. From the multiplex PCR reads, TCRdb called clonotypes with MiXCR, one entry per CDR3 protein. The profile shows about 660,000 distinct CDR3 sequences, 30% of them singletons. Per germline, CDR1 SGDLS and CDR2 YYNGEE. CDR3 size: 15 residues. V lost 0 bases and J 5 bases, leaving 12 bases between the germline ends. The time point here: persistent/refractory GD, antithyroid drugs over 5 years with positive TRAb. RNA extracted from PBMCs served as the sequencing template.

The sequences come from peripheral blood mononuclear cells (PBMCs), collected when the disease was refractory, from a patient treated with antithyroid drugs. V gene TRBV9 combines with J gene TRBJ1-5; D possibly corresponds to TRBD1 (5 bases). This receptor was taken from a female donor with Graves disease. The CDR3 coding sequence is TGTGCCAGCAGCGTAGGGCCAGGGCCGGATCAGCCCCAGCATTTT. Translated: CASSVGPGPDQPQHF.